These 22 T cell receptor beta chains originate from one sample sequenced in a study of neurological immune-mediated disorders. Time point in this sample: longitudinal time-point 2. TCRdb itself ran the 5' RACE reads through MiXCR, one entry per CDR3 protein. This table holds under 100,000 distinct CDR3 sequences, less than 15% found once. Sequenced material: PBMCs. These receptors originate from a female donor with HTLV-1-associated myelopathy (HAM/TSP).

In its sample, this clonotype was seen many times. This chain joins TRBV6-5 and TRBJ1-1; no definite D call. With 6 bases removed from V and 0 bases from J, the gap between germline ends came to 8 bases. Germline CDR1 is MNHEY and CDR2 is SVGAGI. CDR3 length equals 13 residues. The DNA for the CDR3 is TGTGCCAGCAGGCAACAGCTGAACACTGAAGCTTTCTTT. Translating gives CASRQQLNTEAFF.

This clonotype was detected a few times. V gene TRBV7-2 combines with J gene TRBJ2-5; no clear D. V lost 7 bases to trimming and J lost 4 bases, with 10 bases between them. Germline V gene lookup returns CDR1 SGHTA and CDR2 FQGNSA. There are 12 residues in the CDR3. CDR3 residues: CASTSVGETQYF. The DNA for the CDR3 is TGTGCCAGCACCTCGGTAGGAGAGACCCAGTACTTC.

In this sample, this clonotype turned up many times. In DNA, the CDR3 is TGCGCCAGCAGCCAAGATCGAATAGCGGGGGGGCGTGAGACCCAGTACTTC. Translation gives CASSQDRIAGGRETQYF. The rearrangement uses TRBV4-1 and TRBJ2-5; 11 bases line up with TRBD2. Germline assignment: CDR1 MGHRA and CDR2 YSYEKL. The CDR3 loop spans 17 amino acids. Trimming at V came to 0 bases and at J to 5 bases, leaving 8 bases not matched to a gene.

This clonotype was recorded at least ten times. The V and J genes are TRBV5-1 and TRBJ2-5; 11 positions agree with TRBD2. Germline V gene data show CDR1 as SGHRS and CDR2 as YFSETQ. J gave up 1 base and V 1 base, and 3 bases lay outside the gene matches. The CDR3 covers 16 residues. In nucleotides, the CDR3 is TGCGCCAGCAGCTTGTCGACTAGCGGGGTCCAAGAGACCCAGTACTTC. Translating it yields CASSLSTSGVQETQYF. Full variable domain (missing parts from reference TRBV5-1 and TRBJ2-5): KAGVTQTPRYLIKTRGQQVTLSCSPISGHRSVSWYQQTPGQGLQFLFEYFSETQRNKGNFPGRFSGRQFSNSRSEMNVSTLELGDSALYLCASSLSTSGVQETQYFGPGTRLLVL.

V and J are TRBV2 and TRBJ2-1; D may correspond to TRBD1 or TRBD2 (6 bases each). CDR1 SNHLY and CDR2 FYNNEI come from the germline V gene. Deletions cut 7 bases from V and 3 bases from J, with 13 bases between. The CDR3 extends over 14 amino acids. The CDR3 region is CASTHGGSYNEQFF. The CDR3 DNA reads TGTGCCAGCACCCACGGGGGCAGCTACAATGAGCAGTTCTTC.

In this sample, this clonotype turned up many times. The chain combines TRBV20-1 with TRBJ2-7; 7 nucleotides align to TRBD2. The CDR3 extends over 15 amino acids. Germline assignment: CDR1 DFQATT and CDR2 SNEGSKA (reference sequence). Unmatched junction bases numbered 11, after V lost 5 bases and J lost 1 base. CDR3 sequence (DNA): TGCAGTGCTGGGGGGAGGGGTTCGGGATCCTACGAGCAGTACTTC. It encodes CSAGGRGSGSYEQYF.

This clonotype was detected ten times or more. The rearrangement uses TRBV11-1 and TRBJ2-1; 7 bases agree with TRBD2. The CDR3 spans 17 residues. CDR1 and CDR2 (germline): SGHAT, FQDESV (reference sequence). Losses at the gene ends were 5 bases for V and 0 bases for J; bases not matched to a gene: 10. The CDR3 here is CASSPSLAGVSYNEQFF. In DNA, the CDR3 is TGTGCCAGCAGCCCCTCTCTGGCGGGGGTCTCCTACAATGAGCAGTTCTTC.

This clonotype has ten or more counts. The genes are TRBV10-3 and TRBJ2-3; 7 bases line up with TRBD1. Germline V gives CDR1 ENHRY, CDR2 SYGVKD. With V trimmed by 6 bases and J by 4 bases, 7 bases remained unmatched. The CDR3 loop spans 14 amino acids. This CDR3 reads CAISFDQGADTQYF. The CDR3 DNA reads TGTGCCATCAGCTTCGATCAGGGGGCAGATACGCAGTATTTT.

Here the CDR3 reads CASSPNPMRAFF. The CDR3 coding sequence is TGTGCCAGCAGCCCGAATCCTATGAGGGCTTTCTTT. The V call is TRBV3-1, the J call TRBJ1-1; D is unclear. Per the germline V gene, CDR1 is LGHDT and CDR2 is YNNKEL (reference sequence). Trimming pared 4 bases from V and 11 bases from J, leaving 14 bases between. This CDR3 is 12 amino acids long.

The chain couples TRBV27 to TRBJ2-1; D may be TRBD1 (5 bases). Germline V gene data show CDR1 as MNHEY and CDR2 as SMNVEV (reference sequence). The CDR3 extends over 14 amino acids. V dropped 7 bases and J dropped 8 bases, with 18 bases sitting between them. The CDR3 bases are TGTGCCAGCAACCCAGGGCCCGTAGGCCATGAGCAGTTCTTC. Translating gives CASNPGPVGHEQFF.

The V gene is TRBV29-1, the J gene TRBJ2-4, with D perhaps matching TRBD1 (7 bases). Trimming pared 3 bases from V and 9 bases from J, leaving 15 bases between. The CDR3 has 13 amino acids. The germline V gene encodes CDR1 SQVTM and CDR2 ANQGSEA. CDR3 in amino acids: CSVEGQGGGIQYF. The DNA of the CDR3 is TGCAGCGTTGAGGGCCAGGGGGGAGGCATTCAGTACTTC.

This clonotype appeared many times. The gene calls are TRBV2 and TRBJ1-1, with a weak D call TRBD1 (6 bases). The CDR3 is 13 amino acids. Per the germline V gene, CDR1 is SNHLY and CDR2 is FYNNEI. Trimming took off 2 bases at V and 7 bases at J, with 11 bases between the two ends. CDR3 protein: CASSEQGRNEAFF. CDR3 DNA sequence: TGTGCCAGCAGTGAACAGGGGCGTAATGAAGCTTTCTTT.

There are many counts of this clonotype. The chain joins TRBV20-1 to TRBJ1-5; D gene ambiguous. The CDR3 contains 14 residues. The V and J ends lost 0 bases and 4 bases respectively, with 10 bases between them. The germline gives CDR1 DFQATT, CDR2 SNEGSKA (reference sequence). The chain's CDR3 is CSARDLGNNQPQHF. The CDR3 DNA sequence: TGCAGTGCTAGAGATCTCGGTAATAATCAGCCCCAGCATTTT.

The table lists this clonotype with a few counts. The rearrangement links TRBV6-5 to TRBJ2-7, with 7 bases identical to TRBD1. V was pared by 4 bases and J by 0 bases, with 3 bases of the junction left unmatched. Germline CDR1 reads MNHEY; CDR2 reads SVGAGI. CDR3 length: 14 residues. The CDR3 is CASSFRDSSYEQYF. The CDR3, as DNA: TGTGCCAGCAGTTTCCGGGACAGCTCCTACGAGCAGTACTTC.

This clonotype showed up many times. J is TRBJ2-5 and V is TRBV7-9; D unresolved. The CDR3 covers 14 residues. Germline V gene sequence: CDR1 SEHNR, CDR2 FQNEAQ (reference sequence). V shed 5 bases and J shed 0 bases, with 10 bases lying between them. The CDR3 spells CASSVGGYQETQYF. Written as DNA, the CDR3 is TGTGCCAGCAGCGTGGGCGGATACCAAGAGACCCAGTACTTC.

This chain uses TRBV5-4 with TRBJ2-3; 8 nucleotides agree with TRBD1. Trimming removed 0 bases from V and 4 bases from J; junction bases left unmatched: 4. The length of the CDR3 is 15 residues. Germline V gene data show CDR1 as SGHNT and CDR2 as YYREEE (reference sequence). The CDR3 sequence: CASSLAGGKADTQYF. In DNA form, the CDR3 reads TGTGCCAGCAGCTTGGCAGGGGGCAAGGCAGATACGCAGTATTTT.

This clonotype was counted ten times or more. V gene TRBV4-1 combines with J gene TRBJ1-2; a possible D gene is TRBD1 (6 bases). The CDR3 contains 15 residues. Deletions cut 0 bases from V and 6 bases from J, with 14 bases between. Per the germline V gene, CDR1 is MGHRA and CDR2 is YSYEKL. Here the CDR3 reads CASSQDGSTGNGYTF. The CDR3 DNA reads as TGCGCCAGCAGCCAAGATGGGTCAACAGGGAATGGCTACACCTTC.

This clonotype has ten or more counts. The CDR3 DNA reads as TGTGCCAGCGAGGGAGAAAAAGTCTATGGCTACACCTTC. It yields the protein CASEGEKVYGYTF. The rearrangement uses TRBV2 and TRBJ1-2, with no clear D. The germline V gene has CDR1 SNHLY and CDR2 FYNNEI. This CDR3 has 13 amino acids. Trimming removed 8 bases at V and 4 bases at J, with 14 bases between. The variable domain in full, completed from reference TRBV2 and TRBJ1-2, reads EPEVTQTPSHQVTQMGQEVILRCVPISNHLYFYWYRQILGQKVEFLVSFYNNEISEKSEIFDDQFSVERPDGSNFTLKIRSTKLEDSAMYFCASEGEKVYGYTFGSGTRLTVV.

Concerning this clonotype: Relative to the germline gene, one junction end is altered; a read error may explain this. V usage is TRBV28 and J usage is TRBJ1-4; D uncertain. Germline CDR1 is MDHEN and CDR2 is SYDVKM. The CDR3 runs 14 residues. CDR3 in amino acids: CVSSKINSVEKLFF. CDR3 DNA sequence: TGTGTCAGCAGTAAAATAAACAGCGTTGAAAAACTGTTTTTT.

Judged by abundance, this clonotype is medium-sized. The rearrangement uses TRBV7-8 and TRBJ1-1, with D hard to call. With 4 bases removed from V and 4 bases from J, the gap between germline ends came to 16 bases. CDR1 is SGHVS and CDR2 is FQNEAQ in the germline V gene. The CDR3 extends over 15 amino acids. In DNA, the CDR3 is TGTGCCAGCAGCTCCAATTCGGACGGGGTCACTGAAGCTTTCTTT. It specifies CASSSNSDGVTEAFF.

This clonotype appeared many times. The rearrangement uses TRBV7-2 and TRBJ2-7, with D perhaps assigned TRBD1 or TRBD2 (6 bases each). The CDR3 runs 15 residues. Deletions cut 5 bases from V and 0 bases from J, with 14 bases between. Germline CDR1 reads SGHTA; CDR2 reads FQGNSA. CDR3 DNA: TGTGCCAGCAGCCGAGAGGGGGGATACTCCTACGAGCAGTACTTC. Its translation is CASSREGGYSYEQYF.

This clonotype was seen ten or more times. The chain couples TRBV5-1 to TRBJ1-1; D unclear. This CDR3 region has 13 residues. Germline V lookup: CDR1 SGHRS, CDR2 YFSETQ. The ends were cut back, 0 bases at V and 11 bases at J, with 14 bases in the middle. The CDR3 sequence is CASSLGVRTEAFF. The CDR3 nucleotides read TGCGCCAGCAGCTTGGGGGTTCGGACGGAGGCTTTCTTT. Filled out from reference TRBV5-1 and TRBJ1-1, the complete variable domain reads KAGVTQTPRYLIKTRGQQVTLSCSPISGHRSVSWYQQTPGQGLQFLFEYFSETQRNKGNFPGRFSGRQFSNSRSEMNVSTLELGDSALYLCASSLGVRTEAFFGQGTRLTVV.